The 15 T cell receptor beta chains reported below all come from one sample, sequenced in a study of identical twins. TCRdb fed the 5' RACE reads into MiXCR, producing one record per CDR3 protein. The repertoire holds 450,000 or so distinct CDR3 sequences, about 13% seen once, with 0.98% in the top ten. This sample also appeared in a second study, on yellow fever vaccine responses in identical twins.

The sequenced sample consisted of CD4+ T cells sorted from blood. All receptors derive from a woman between 18 and 30 years old in good health.

This clonotype was counted only a few times. The chain is built from TRBV5-1 and TRBJ2-7; the D call may be TRBD1 or TRBD2 (5 bases each). V was pared by 5 bases and J by 3 bases, with 18 bases between. Germline V gives CDR1 SGHRS, CDR2 YFSETQ. CDR3 size: 15 residues. CDR3 in amino acids: CASSFRTGPIYEQYF. CDR3 bases: TGCGCCAGCAGTTTCCGTACGGGACCCATCTACGAGCAGTACTTC.

The table lists this clonotype with a few counts. The chain carries TRBV7-2 and TRBJ2-1; D uncertain. Deletions cut 3 bases from V and 3 bases from J, with 9 bases between. The CDR3 length is 14 residues. The germline gives CDR1 SGHTA, CDR2 FQGNSA. CDR3 DNA sequence: TGTGCCAGCAGCTTCAAAGGTAACTACAATGAGCAGTTCTTC. It yields the protein CASSFKGNYNEQFF.

The chain recombines TRBV29-1 with TRBJ2-3; 7 positions agree with TRBD1. The J segment lost 1 base and the V segment lost 2 bases, leaving 3 bases of the junction unmatched. The CDR3 extends over 14 amino acids. Germline V gene lookup returns CDR1 SQVTM and CDR2 ANQGSEA. For the CDR3, the DNA is TGCAGCGTTGAACAGGGGGACGGCACAGATACGCAGTATTTT. Its protein is CSVEQGDGTDTQYF.

The chain employs TRBV14 and TRBJ2-3; no firm D call. The length of the CDR3 is 13 residues. The V end was cut by 2 bases, the J end by 5 bases, with 8 bases between. Germline V lookup: CDR1 SGHDN, CDR2 FVKESK. CDR3 DNA: TGTGCCAGCAGCCAATATCGTGGAGATACGCAGTATTTT. Translating gives CASSQYRGDTQYF.

This clonotype has just a few counts. This chain uses TRBV4-3 with TRBJ2-2; D is unresolved. CDR1 and CDR2 (germline): LGHNA, YSLEER. CDR3 length equals 13 residues. V gave up 0 bases and J gave up 7 bases, with 6 bases separating them. The CDR3 bases are TGCGCCAGCAGCCAAGACGTGGTCGGGGAGCTGTTTTTT. Protein: CASSQDVVGELFF.

This clonotype has a handful of counts. J is TRBJ2-7 and V is TRBV15, with D maybe TRBD2 (6 bases). The CDR3 runs to 14 residues. Germline assignment: CDR1 LNHNV and CDR2 YYDKDF (reference sequence). Between the trimmed V and J ends, which lost 5 bases and 0 bases, there was a span of 11 bases. The CDR3 nucleotides are TGTGCCACCAGCGCCGGGGGTATCTCCTACGAGCAGTACTTC. Protein sequence: CATSAGGISYEQYF.

This clonotype was found a few times. Written as DNA, the CDR3 is TGTGCCAGCAGTTCAATTAGGGATACGCAGTATTTT. Protein product: CASSSIRDTQYF. This sequence joins TRBV25-1 and TRBJ2-3; unclear D gene. Germline V gene lookup returns CDR1 MGHDK and CDR2 SYGVNS. Trimming removed 5 bases at V and 6 bases at J, with 9 bases between. There are 12 residues in the CDR3.

This clonotype was observed a handful of times. This chain's CDR3 is CASRSRLAGNNEQFF. The DNA for the CDR3 is TGTGCCAGCAGAAGTCGACTAGCGGGGAACAATGAGCAGTTCTTC. The chain recombines TRBV5-4 with TRBJ2-1; 11 bases match TRBD2. Germline values: CDR1 SGHNT, CDR2 YYREEE (reference sequence). With V trimmed by 5 bases and J by 5 bases, 6 bases remained unmatched. The CDR3 sequence is 15 residues long.

This clonotype came up many times. The chain has TRBV7-9 and TRBJ2-5; 8 nucleotides line up with TRBD1. The length of the CDR3 is 15 residues. Germline loops: CDR1 SEHNR, CDR2 FQNEAQ (reference sequence). Germline trimming cut 5 bases from V and 1 base from J; bases unmatched to any gene: 6. This CDR3 reads CASSQGALIQETQYF. The CDR3 DNA is TGTGCCAGCAGCCAGGGGGCCTTAATCCAAGAGACCCAGTACTTC.

CDR3 in amino acids: CAISESGSNEQYF. The CDR3 DNA reads as TGTGCCATCAGTGAGTCGGGTTCCAACGAGCAGTACTTC. The chain uses TRBV10-3 and TRBJ2-7; no clear D. The germline V gene has CDR1 ENHRY and CDR2 SYGVKD. V was pared by 0 bases and J by 5 bases, with 8 bases between. CDR3 length: 13 residues.

CDR3 DNA sequence: TGTGCCAGCAGCTTTCTCGCGGGACTAGCGGGATACAATGAGCAGTTCTTC. Encoded protein: CASSFLAGLAGYNEQFF. The rearrangement uses TRBV5-6 and TRBJ2-1; TRBD2 matches 13 bases. Looked up from germline, CDR1 is SGHDT and CDR2 is YYEEEE. V was pared by 2 bases and J by 4 bases, with 6 bases of the junction left unmatched. The CDR3 is 17 residues long.

This clonotype was counted a single time. The gene calls are TRBV19 and TRBJ2-7; perhaps TRBD1 as D (5 bases). The CDR3 is 12 residues long. The V end was cut by 8 bases, the J end by 4 bases, with 12 bases between. Per the germline V gene, CDR1 is LNHDA and CDR2 is SQIVND (reference sequence). This CDR3 is CASARVPYEQYF. The CDR3 nucleotides read TGTGCCAGTGCCAGGGTCCCATACGAGCAGTACTTC.

Comment on this clonotype: This could be a read error, since a much larger clone is one nucleotide away. The V call is TRBV5-1, the J call TRBJ2-3; unclear D gene. The germline gives CDR1 SGHRS, CDR2 YFSETQ. The ends were cut back, 3 bases at V and 6 bases at J, with 23 bases in the middle. The CDR3 runs to 17 residues. DNA of the CDR3: TGCGCCAGCAGCTCATTACTGGGTCCCGAATTGGGTGATACGCAGTATTTT. It yields the protein CASSSLLGPELGDTQYF.

This clonotype was detected only a few times. The chain combines TRBV10-1 with TRBJ2-5, with D uncertain. CDR3 length equals 15 residues. Germline V gene data show CDR1 as WNHNN and CDR2 as SYGVQD (reference sequence). The germline V and J ends were trimmed by 1 base and 2 bases, with 11 bases remaining between them. CDR3: CASSEFGVGQETQYF. DNA for the CDR3: TGCGCCAGCAGTGAGTTTGGGGTCGGGCAAGAGACCCAGTACTTC.

There are many counts of this clonotype. This rearrangement joins TRBV29-1 to TRBJ2-5, with D unclear. V was shortened by 4 bases and J by 4 bases, with 13 bases between the two germline ends. Germline V gene lookup returns CDR1 SQVTM and CDR2 ANQGSEA. The CDR3 sequence is 13 residues long. This CDR3 reads CSVGVGSRETQYF. CDR3 DNA: TGCAGCGTTGGTGTTGGGTCGAGAGAGACCCAGTACTTC.